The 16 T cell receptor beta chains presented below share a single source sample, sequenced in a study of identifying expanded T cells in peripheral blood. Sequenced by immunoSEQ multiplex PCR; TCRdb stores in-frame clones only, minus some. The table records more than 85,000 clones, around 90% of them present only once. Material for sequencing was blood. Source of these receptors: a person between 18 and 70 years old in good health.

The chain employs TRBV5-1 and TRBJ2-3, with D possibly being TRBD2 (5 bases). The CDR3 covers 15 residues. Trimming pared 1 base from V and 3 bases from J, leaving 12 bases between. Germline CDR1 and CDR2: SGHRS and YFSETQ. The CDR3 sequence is CASSLSSGKTDTQYF. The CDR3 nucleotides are TGCGCCAGCAGCTTGTCGAGCGGAAAAACAGATACGCAGTATTTT.

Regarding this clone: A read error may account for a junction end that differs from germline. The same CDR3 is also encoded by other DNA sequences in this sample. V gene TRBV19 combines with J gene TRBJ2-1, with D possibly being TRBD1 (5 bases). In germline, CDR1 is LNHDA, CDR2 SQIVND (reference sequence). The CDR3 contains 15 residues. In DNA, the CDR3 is TGTGCCAGTAGTCGACAGAACCACTACAACAATGAACAGTTCTTC. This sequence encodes CASSRQNHYNNEQFF.

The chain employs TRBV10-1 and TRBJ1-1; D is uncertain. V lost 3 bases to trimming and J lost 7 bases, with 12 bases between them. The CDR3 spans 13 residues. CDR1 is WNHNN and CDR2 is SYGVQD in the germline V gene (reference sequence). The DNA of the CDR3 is TGCGCCAGCAGTGACTGCCGCGCGAATGAAGCTTTCTTT. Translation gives CASSDCRANEAFF.

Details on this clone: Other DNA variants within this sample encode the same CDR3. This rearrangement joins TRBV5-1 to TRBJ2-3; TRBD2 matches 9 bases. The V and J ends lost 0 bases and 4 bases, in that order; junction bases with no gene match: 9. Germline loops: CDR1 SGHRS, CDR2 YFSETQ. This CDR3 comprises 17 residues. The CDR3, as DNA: TGCGCCAGCAGCTTGGGGGCGGGGGGGCCTTTATCAGATACGCAGTATTTT. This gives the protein CASSLGAGGPLSDTQYF.

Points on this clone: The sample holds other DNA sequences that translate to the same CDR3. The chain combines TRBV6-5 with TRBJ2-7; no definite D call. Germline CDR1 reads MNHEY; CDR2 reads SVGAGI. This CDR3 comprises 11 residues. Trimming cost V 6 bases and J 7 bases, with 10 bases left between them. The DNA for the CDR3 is TGTGCCAGCAGCCCCGGTGGGGAGCAGTACTTC. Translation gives CASSPGGEQYF.

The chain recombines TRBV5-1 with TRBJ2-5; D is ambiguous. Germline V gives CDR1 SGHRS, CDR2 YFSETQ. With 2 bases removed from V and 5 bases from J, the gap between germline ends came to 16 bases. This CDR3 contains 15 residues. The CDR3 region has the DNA TGCGCCAGCAGCTTCTCGCTACACGGACGGGAGACCCAGTACTTC. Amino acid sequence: CASSFSLHGRETQYF.

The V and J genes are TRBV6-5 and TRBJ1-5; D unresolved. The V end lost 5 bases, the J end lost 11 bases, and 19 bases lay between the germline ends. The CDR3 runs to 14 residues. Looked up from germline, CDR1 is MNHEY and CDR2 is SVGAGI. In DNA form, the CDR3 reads TGTGCCAGCAGTCCCGGGAGCCTCTATGCTTCCCAGCATTTT. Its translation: CASSPGSLYASQHF.

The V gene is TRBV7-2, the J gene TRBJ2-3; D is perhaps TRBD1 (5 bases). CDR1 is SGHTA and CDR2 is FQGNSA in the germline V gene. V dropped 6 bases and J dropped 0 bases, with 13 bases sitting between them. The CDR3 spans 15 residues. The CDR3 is CASSSPPGSTDTQYF. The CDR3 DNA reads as TGTGCCAGCAGTTCCCCCCCAGGGAGCACAGATACGCAGTATTTT.

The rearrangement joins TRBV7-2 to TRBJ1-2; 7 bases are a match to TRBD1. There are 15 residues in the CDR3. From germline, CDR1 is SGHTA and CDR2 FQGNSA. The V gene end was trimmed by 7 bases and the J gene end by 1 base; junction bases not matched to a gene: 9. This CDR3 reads CASNLQGGSNYGYTF. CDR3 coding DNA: TGTGCCAGCAACCTTCAGGGGGGGAGTAACTATGGCTACACCTTC.

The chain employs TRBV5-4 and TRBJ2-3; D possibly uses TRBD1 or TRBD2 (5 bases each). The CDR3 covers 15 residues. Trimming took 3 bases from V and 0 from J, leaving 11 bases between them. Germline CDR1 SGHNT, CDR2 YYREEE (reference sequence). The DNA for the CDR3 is TGTGCCAGCAGCTCGGGACCATCTAGCACAGATACGCAGTATTTT. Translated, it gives CASSSGPSSTDTQYF.

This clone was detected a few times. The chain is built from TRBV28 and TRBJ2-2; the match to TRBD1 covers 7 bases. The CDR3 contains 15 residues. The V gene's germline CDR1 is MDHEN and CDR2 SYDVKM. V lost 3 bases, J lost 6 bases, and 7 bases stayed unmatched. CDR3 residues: CASSLRQGWAGELFF. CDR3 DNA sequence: TGTGCCAGCAGTTTGAGACAGGGATGGGCCGGGGAGCTGTTTTTT.

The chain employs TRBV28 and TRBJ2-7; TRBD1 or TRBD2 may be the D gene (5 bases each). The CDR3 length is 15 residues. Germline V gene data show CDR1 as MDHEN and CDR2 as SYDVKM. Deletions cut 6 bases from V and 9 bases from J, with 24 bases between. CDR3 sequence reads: CASSYRDVTLRGQYF. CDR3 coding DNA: TGTGCCAGCAGCTACCGGGACGTGACTCTACGTGGGCAGTACTTC.

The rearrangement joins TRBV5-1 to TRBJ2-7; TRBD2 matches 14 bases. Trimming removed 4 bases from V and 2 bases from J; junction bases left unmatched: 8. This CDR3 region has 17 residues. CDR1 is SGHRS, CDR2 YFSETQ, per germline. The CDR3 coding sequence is TGCGCCAGCAGCCTAGGACTAGCGGGGGGAGTAGCCTACGAGCAGTACTTC. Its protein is CASSLGLAGGVAYEQYF.

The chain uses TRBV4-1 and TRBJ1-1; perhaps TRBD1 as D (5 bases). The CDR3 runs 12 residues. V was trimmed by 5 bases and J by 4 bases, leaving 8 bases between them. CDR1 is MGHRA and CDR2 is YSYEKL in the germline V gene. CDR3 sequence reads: CASSRTSTEAFF. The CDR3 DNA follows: TGCGCCAGCAGCAGGACATCCACTGAAGCTTTCTTT.

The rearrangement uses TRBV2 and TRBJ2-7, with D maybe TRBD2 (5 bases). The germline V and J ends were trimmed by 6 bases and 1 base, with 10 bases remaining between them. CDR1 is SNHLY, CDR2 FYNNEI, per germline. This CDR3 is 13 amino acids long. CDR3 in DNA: TGTGCCAGCAGATCGGACTTTTCCTACGAGCAGTACTTC. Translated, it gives CASRSDFSYEQYF.

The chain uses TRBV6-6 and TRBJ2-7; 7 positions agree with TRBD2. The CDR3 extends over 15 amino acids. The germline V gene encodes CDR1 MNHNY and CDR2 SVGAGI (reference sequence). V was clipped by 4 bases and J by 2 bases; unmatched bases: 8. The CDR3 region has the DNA TGTGCCAGCAGTTCCCGGAGGGAGGGCCCCTACGAGCAGTACTTC. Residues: CASSSRREGPYEQYF.